This TCR beta chain stems from a study of post-analysis software for immune sequencing data. Background on the study: Disease trajectories encompassed relapsing-remitting, secondary progressive and progressive-relapsing multiple sclerosis. Overall study findings and caveats: There were about 5 TRBV segments more frequent in patients than controls, and TRBV5-6, TRBV5-1 and TRBV20-1 were among them. Co-batched samples clustered tightly together by F measure. There was significantly lower normalized Chao1 diversity in multiple sclerosis patients than in controls.

The CDR3 has 17 amino acids. The V gene lost 0 bases and the J gene lost 3 bases, with 14 bases spanning the gap. Germline V gene lookup returns CDR1 MGHRA and CDR2 YSYEKL. Unique-molecular-identifier-tagged TCR beta cDNA libraries were used. TCRdb called the PCR reads again in MiXCR, with one record for every CDR3 protein. The sample carries about 540,000 distinct CDR3 sequences, approximately 31% recorded once. This clonotype was picked up a small number of times. Its antigen is unidentified. The TCR originated in a girl under 18 with multiple sclerosis. The V gene is TRBV4-1, the J gene TRBJ2-2; tentative D call: TRBD2 (6 bases). The sequencing input was blood. In DNA form, the CDR3 reads TGCGCCAGCAGCCAAGAAGTCCCCGGGGGATACACCGGGGAGCTGTTTTTT. The encoded protein is CASSQEVPGGYTGELFF.